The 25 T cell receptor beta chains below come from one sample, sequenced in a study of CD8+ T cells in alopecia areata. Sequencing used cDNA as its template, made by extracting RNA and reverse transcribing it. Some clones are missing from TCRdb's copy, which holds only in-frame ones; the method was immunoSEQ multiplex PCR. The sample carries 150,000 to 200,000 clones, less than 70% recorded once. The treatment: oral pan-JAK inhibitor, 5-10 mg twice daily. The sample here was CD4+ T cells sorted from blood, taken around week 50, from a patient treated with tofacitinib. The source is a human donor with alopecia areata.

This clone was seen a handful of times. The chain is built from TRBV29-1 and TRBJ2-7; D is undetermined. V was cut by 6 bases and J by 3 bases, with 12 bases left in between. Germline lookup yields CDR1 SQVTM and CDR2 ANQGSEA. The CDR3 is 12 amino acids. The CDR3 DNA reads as TGCAGCGTAGACAAAGGTAACTACGAGCAGTACTTC. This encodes CSVDKGNYEQYF.

The CDR3, as DNA: TGTGCCAGCAGTTACTCGAACACCCACACAGATACGCAGTATTTT. It specifies CASSYSNTHTDTQYF. The J gene is TRBJ2-3, the V gene TRBV6-6; D gene unclear. CDR1 and CDR2 (germline): MNHNY, SVGAGI (reference sequence). Trimming pared 0 bases from V and 2 bases from J, leaving 9 bases between. There are 15 residues in the CDR3.

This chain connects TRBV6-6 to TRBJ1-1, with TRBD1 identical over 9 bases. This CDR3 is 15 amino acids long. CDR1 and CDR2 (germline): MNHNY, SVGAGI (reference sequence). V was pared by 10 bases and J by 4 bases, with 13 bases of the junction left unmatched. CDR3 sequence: CATHSEGQGFTEAFF. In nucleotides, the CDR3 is TGTGCCACCCACTCGGAGGGACAGGGATTCACTGAAGCTTTCTTT.

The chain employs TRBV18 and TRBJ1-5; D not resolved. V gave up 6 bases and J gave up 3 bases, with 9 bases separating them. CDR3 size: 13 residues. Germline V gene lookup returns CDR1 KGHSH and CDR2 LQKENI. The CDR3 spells CASSSQDNQPQHF. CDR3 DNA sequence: TGTGCCAGCTCGTCTCAGGACAATCAGCCCCAGCATTTT. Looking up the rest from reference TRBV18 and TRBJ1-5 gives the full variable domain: NAGVMQNPRHLVRRRGQEARLRCSPMKGHSHVYWYRQLPEEGLKFMVYLQKENIIDESGMPKERFSAEFPKEGPSILRIQQVVRGDSAAYFCASSSQDNQPQHFGDGTRLSIL.

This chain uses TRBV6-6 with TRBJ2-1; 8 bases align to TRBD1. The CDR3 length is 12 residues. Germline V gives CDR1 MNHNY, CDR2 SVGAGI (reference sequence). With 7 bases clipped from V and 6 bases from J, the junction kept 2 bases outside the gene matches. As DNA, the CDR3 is TGTGCCAGCATCGACAGGGGCAATGAGCAGTTCTTC. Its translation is CASIDRGNEQFF.

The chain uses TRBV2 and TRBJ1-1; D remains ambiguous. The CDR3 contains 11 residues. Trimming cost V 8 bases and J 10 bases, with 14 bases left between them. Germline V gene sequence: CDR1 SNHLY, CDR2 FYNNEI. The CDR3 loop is CASGPGARAFF. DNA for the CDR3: TGTGCCAGCGGCCCGGGTGCACGAGCTTTCTTT.

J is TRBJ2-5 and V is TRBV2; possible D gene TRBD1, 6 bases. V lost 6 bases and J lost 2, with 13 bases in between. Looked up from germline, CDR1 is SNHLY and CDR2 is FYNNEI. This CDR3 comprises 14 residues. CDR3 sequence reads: CASRVGTQQETQYF. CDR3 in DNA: TGTGCCAGCAGAGTCGGGACACAGCAAGAGACCCAGTACTTC.

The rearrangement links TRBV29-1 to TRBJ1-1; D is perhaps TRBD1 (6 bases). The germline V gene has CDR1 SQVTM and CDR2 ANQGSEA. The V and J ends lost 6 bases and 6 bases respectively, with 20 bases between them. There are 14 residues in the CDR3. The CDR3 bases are TGCAGCGTCAAGGGACACTCGAAGGGGGCTGAAGCTTTCTTT. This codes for CSVKGHSKGAEAFF.

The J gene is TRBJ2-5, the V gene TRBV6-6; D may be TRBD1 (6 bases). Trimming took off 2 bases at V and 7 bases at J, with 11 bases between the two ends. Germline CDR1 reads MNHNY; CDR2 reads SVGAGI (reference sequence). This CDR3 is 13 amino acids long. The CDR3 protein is CASSYREGGTQYF. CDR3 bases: TGTGCCAGCAGTTACAGGGAAGGGGGGACCCAGTACTTC.

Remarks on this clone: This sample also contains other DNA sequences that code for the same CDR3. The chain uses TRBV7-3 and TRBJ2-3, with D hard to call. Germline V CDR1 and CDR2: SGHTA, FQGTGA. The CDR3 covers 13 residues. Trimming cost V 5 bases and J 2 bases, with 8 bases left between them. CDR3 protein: CASSPDVTDTQYF. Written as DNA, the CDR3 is TGTGCCAGCAGCCCGGACGTCACAGATACGCAGTATTTT.

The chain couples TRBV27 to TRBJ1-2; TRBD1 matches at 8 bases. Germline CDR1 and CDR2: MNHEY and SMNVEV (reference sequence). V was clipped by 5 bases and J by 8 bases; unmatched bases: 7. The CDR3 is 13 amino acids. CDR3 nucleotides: TGTGCCAGCAGTCCGACAGGGGTGAGGGGCTACACCTTC. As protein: CASSPTGVRGYTF.

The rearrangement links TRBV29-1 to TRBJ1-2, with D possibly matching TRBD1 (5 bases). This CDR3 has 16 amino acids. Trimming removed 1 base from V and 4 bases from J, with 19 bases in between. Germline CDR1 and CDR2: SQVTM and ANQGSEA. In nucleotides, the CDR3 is TGCAGCGTTGAAGGGCGGTTGGGCAAGGGGAGCTATGGCTACACCTTC. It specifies CSVEGRLGKGSYGYTF.

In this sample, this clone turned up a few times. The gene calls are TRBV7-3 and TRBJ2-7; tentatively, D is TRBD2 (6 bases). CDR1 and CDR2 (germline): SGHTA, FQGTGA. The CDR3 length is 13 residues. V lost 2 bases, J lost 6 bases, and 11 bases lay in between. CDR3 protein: CASSLGGAGEQYF. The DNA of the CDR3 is TGTGCCAGCAGCTTAGGGGGAGCGGGCGAGCAGTACTTC.

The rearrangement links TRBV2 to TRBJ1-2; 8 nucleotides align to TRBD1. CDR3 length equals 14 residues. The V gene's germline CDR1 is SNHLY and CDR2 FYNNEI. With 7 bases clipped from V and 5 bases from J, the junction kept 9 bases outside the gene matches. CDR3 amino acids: CASTSGQGVYGYTF. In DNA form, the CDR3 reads TGTGCCAGCACCAGTGGACAGGGAGTTTATGGCTACACCTTC.

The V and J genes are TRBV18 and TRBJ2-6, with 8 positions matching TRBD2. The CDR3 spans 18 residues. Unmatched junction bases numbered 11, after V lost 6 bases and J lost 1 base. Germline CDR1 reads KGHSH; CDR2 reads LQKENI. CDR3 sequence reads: CASSPAGGLVSGANVLTF. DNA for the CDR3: TGTGCCAGCTCCCCGGCGGGGGGCCTAGTATCTGGGGCCAACGTCCTGACTTTC.

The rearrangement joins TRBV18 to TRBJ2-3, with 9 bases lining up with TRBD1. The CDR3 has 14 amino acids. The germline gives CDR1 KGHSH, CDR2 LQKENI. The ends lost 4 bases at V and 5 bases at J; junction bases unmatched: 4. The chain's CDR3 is CASSLRTGVDTQYF. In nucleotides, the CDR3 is TGTGCCAGCTCACTCCGGACAGGGGTAGATACGCAGTATTTT.

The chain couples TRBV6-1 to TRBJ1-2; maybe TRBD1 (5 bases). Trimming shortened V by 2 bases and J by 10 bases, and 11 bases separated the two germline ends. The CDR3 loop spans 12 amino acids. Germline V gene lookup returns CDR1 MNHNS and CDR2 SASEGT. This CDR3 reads CASSETGRDYTF. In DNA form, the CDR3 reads TGTGCCAGCAGTGAAACAGGTCGTGACTACACCTTC.

CDR3 region: CASSVGGSSYEQYF. CDR3 nucleotides: TGTGCCAGCAGCGTAGGCGGCAGCTCCTACGAGCAGTACTTC. The rearrangement uses TRBV9 and TRBJ2-7; D gene uncertain. The CDR3 consists of 14 residues. The germline gives CDR1 SGDLS, CDR2 YYNGEE. V was shortened by 0 bases and J by 0 bases, with 7 bases between the two germline ends.

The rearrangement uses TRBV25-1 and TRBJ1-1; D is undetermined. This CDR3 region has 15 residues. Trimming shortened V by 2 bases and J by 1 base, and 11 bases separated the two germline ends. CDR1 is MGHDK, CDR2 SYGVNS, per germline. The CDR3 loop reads CASSEGVWRNTEAFF. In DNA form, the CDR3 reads TGTGCCAGCAGTGAAGGAGTCTGGCGGAACACTGAAGCTTTCTTT.

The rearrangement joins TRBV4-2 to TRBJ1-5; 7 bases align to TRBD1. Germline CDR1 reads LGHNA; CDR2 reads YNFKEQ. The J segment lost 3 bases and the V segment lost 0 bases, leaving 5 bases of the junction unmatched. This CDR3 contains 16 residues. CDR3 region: CASSQDSQGVNQPQHF. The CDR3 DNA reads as TGTGCCAGCAGCCAAGATTCCCAGGGGGTCAATCAGCCCCAGCATTTT.

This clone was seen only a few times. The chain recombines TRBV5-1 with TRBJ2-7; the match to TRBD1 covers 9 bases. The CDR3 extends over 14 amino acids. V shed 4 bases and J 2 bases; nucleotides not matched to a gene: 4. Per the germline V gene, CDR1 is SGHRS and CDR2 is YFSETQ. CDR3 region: CASSDRDRAYEQYF. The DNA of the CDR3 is TGCGCCAGCAGCGACAGGGACAGGGCCTACGAGCAGTACTTC.

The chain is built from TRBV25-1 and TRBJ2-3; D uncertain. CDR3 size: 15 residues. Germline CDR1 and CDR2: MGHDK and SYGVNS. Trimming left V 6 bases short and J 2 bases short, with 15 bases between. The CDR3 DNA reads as TGTGCCAGCAGAACACCGGGTCCGGTCACAGATACGCAGTATTTT. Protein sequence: CASRTPGPVTDTQYF. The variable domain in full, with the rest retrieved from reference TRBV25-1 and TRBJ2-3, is EADIYQTPRYLVIGTGKKITLECSQTMGHDKMYWYQQDPGMELHLIHYSYGVNSTEKGDLSSESTVSRIRTEHFPLTLESARPSHTSQYLCASRTPGPVTDTQYFGPGTRLTVL.

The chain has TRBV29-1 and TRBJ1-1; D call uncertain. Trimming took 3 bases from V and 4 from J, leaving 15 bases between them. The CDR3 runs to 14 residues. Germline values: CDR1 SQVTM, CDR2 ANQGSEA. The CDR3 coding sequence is TGCAGCGTTGACTATCGCGTCTTAGGCACTGAAGCTTTCTTT. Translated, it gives CSVDYRVLGTEAFF.

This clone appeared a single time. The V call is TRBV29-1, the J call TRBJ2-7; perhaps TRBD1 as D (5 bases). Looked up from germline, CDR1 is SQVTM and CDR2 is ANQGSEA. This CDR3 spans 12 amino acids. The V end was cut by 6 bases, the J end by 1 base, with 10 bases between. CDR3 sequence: CSVARESYEQYF. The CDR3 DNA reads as TGCAGCGTGGCCAGGGAATCCTACGAGCAGTACTTC.

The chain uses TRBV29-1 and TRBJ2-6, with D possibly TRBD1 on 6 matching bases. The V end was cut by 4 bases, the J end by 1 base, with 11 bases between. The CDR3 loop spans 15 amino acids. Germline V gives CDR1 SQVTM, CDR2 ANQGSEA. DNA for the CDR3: TGCAGCGTTGCCGGGACACCGTCTGGGGCCAACGTCCTGACTTTC. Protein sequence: CSVAGTPSGANVLTF.